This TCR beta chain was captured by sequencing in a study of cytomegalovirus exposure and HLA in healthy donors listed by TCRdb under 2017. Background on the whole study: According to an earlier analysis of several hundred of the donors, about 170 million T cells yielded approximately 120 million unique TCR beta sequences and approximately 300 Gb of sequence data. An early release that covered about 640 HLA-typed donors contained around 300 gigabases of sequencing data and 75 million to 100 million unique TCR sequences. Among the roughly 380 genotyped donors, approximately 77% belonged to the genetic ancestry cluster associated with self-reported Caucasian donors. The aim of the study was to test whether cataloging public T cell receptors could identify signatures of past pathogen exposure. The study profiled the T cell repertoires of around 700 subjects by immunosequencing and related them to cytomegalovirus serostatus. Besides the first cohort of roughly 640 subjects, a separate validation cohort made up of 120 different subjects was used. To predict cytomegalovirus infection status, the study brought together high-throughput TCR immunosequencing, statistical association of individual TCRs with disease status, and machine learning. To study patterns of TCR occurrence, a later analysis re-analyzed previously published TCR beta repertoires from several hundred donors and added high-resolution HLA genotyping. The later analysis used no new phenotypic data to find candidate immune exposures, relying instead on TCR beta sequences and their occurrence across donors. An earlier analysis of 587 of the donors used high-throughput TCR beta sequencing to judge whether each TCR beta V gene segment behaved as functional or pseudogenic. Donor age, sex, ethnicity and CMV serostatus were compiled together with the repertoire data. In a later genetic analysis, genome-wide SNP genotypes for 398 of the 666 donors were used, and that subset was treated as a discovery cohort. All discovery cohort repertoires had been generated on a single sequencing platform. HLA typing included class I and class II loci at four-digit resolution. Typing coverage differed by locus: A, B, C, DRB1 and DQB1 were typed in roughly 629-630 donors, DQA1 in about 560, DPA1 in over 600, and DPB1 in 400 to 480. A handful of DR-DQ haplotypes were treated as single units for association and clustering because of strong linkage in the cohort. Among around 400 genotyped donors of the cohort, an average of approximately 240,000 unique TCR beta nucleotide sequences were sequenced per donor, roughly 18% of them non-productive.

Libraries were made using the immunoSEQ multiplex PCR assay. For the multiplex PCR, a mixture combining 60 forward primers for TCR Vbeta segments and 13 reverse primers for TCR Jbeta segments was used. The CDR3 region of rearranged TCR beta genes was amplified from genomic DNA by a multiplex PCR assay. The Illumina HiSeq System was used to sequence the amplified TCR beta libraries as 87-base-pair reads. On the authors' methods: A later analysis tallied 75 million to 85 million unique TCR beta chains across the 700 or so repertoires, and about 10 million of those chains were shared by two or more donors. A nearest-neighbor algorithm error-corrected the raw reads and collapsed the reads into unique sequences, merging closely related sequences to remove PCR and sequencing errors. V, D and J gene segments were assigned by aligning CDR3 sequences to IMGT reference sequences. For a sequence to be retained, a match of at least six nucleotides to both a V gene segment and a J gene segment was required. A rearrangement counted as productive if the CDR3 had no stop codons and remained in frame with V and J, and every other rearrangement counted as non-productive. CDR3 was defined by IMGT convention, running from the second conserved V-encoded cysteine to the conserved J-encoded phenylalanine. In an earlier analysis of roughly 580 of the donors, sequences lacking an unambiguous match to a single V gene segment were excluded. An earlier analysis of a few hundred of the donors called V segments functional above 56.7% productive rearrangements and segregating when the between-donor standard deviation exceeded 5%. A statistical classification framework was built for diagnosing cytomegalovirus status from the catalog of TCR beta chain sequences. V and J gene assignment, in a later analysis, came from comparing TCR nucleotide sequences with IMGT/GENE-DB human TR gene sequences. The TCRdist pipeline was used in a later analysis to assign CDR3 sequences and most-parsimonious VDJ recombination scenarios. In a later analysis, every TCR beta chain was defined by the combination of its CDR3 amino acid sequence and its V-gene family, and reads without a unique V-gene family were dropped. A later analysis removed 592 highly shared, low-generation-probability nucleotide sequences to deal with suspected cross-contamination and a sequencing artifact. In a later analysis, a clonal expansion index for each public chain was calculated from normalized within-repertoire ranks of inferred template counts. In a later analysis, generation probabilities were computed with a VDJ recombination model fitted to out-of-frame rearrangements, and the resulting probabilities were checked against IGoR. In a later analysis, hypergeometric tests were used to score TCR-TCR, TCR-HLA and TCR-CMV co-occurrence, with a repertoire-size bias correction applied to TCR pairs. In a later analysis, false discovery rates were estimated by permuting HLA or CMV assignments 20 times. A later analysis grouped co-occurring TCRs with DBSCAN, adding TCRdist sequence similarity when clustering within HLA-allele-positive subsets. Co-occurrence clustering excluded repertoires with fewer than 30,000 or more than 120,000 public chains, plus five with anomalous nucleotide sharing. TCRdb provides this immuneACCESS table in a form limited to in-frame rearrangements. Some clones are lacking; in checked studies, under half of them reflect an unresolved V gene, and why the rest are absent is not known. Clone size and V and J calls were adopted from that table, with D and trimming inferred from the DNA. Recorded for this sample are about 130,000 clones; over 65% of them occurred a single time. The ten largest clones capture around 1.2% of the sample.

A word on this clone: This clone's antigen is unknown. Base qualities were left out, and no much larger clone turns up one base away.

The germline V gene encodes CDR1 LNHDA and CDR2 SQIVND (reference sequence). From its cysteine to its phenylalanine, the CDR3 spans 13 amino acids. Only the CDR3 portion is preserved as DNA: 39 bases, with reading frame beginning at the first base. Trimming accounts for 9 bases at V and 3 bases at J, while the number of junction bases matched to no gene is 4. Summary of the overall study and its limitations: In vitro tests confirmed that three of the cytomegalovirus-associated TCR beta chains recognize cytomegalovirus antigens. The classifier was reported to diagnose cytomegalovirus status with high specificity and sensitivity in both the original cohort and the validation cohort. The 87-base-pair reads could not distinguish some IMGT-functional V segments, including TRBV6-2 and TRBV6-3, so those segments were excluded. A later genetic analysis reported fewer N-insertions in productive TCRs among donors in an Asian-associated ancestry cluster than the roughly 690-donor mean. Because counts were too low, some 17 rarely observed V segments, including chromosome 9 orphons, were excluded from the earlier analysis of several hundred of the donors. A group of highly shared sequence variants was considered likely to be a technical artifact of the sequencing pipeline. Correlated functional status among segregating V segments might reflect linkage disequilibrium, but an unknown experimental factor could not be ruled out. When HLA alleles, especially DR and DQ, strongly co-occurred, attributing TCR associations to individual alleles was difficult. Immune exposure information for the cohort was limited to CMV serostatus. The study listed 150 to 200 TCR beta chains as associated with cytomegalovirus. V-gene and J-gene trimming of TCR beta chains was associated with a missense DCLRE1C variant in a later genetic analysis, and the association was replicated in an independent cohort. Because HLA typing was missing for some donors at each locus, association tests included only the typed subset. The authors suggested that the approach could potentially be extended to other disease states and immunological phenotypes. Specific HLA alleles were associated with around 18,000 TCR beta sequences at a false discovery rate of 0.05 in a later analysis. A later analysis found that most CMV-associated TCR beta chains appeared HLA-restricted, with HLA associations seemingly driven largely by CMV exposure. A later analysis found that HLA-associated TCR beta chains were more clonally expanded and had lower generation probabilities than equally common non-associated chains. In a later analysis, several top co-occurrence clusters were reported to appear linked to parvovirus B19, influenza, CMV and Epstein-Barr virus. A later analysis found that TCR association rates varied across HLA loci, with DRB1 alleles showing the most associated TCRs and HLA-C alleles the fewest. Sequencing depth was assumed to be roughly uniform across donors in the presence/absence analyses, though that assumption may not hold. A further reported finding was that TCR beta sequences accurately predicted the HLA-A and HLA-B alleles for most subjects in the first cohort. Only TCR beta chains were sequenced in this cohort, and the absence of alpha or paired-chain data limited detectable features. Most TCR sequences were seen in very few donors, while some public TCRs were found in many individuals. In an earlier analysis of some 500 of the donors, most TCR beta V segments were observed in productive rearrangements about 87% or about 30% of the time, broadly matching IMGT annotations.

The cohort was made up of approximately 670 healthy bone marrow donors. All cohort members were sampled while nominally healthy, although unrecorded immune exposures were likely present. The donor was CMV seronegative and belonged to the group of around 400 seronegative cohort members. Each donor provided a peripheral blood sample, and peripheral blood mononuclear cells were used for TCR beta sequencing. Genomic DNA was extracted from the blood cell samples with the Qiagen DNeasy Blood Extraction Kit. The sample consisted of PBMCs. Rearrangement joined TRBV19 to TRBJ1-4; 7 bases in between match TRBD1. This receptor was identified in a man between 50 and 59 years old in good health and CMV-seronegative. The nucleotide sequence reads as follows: TGTGCCAGCCAGGGGGGATCTAATGAAAAACTGTTTTTT. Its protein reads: CASQGGSNEKLFF.